The entry that follows covers one T cell receptor (beta chain) sequence. The antigen it recognizes is unknown. No base quality information exists; no much larger clone differs at one position. Collaborating institutions collected whole blood in K2EDTA tubes following their own protocols. Collaborator samples were shipped for TCRbeta analysis as frozen whole blood, isolated PBMCs, or DNA extracted from either sample type. These data are taken from a study of blood T cell repertoires in COVID-19 (dated by TCRdb to 2019 to 2021). About the study as a whole: Samples from collaborators originated in the United States, Italy and Spain and spanned both the acute and convalescent phases of COVID-19. HLA class I and class II types, where available, came from metadata supplied by the sample provider rather than from assay-based typing. The sample metadata nearly always contained a de-identified subject ID, COVID-19 status, age in years and sex. The prospective study material was composed of cDNA or gDNA derived from T cells, B-cell-depleted T cells, or PBMCs. The samples were drawn from the first 160 participants of the ongoing ImmuneRACE study and from 950 to 1,500 subjects provided by 6 global collaborators. Subjects who had been exposed to COVID-19, were actively infected with it, or had recovered from it provided the deeply sampled blood TCRbeta repertoires that made up the dataset. The repertoires were made available in a free public database intended to serve as a resource for research on the immune response to SARS-CoV-2. Overall study results and their limits: The quantity of clinical and demographic metadata differed by source and by participant and was supplied without curation.

Including the terminal cysteine and phenylalanine, the CDR3 comprises 13 residues. Only the CDR3 DNA stays, 39 bases, in frame from base 1. Taken from the germline V gene, the CDR1 and CDR2 loops are MDHEN and SYDVKM. V is pared back by 3 bases and J by 6 bases, with 11 bases lying between the germline termini. The immunoSEQ Assay, a bias-controlled multiplex PCR, was used to amplify TCRbeta CDR3 regions from genomic DNA. The paper's data handling went like this. The number of nucleated cells in each sample was estimated by amplification of reference gene primers within the assay. To quantify the absolute abundance of each unique TCRbeta CDR3 rearrangement, sequence reads were collapsed and filtered. For each sample, productive Simpson clonality was calculated by taking the square root of Simpson's diversity index across productive rearrangements. TCRdb obtained this table from immuneACCESS and retained in-frame rearrangements with V and J assigned. These tables miss some clones; where compared with another copy, unresolved V genes account for less than half of the shortfall, and the remainder is unexplained. That table supplies the V and J calls and clone size; D and trimming were determined from the DNA. For this sample the table gives just under 150,000 clones, of which about 86% were detected only once. Under 9% of the sample goes to the ten largest clones.

Specimen: peripheral blood. This receptor was taken from a woman aged 45-65 years with active or convalescent COVID-19. The sequence links TRBV28 to TRBJ1-1, with the D gene too uncertain to name. This receptor carries the CDR3 CASSLRESAEAFF. The DNA sequence is TGTGCCAGCAGTTTGAGGGAATCCGCTGAAGCTTTCTTT.